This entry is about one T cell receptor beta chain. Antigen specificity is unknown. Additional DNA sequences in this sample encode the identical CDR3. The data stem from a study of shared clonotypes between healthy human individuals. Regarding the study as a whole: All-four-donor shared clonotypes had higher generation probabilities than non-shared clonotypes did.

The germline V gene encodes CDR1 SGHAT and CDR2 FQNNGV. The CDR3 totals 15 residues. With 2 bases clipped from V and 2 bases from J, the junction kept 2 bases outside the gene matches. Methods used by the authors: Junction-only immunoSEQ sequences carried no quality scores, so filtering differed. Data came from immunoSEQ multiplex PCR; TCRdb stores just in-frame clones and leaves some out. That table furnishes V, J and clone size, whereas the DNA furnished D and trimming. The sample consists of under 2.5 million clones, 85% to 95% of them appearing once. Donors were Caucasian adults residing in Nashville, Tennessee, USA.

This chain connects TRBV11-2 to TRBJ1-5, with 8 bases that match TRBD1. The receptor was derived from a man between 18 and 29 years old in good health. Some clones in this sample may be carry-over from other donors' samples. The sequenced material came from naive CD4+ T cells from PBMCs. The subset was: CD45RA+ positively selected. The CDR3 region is CASSLTGQGNQPQHF. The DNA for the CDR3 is TGTGCCAGCAGCTTAACGGGACAGGGCAATCAGCCCCAGCATTTT. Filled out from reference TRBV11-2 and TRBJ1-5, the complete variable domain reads EAGVAQSPRYKIIEKRQSVAFWCNPISGHATLYWYQQILGQGPKLLIQFQNNGVVDDSQLPKDRFSAERLKGVDSTLKIQPAKLEDSAVYLCASSLTGQGNQPQHFGDGTRLSIL.